In its sample, the clone carrying this T cell receptor (beta chain) was seen once. The antigen is not known. One end of the junction does not line up with germline, which may come from a read error. No cell sorting was done before RNA was extracted from the tissue. This sample is part of a study of tumor and adjacent non-tumor tissue in lung cancer. On the study more broadly: The patients, around 9 men and 5 or 6 women, were about 31 to 85 with stage I to III disease.

Study-wide results and limits: Tumor repertoires had a smaller top 100 clone share than normal lung. Tumor tissue had significantly higher TCR diversity than normal lung.

Germline assignment: CDR1 MNHNS and CDR2 SASEGT. There are 16 residues in the CDR3. A modified ARM-PCR protocol with three rounds of nested PCR amplified TCRbeta. From the multiplex PCR reads, TCRdb called clonotypes with MiXCR, one entry per CDR3 protein. The sample contains 100,000 to 150,000 distinct CDR3 sequences, roughly 67% of which appear only once. The receptor comes from a man under 40 with non-small cell lung cancer. The chain employs TRBV6-1 and TRBJ1-5; D might be TRBD1 (6 bases). The sample was lung tumor tissue. CDR3 coding DNA: TGTGCCAGCAATAGAGGGAGGGGGACTGGCAATCAGCCCAAGCATTTT. As protein: CASNRGRGTGNQPKHF.